A selection of T cell receptor beta chains follows, all from one sample in a study of shared clonotypes between healthy human individuals. Some clones are missing from TCRdb's copy, which holds only in-frame ones; the method was immunoSEQ multiplex PCR. This sample has about 700,000 clones, with around 67% found just once. Sequencing input: memory CD4+ T cells sorted from blood. The source is a woman in her 30s in good health. CDR3s include the opening cysteine and the closing phenylalanine or tryptophan. Fields, in order: CDR3 DNA, CDR3 protein, clone size, J gene, D gene, V gene, CDR3 length. D genes are given only for firm matches. Clone size, where shown, is once, few, many, or a class for clones that have expanded.

TGCGCCAGCAGCAATGACTACCGTCTATACAATGAGCAGTTCTTC | CASSNDYRLYNEQFF | - | TRBJ2-1 | - | TRBV5-1 | 15
TGTGCCAGTAGTGGGCTACTGCAGGGACAAGAGACCCAGTACTTC | CASSGLLQGQETQYF | - | TRBJ2-5 | - | TRBV19 | 15
TGCGCCAGCAGCCATGCATGGTATGGCGGGCCTAGCACAGATACGCAGTATTTT | CASSHAWYGGPSTDTQYF | - | TRBJ2-3 | - | TRBV5-1 | 18
TGCACCAGCATTACCTTAGCGGGAGTGTCTGAGCAGTTCTTC | CTSITLAGVSEQFF | - | TRBJ2-1 | - | TRBV1 | 14
TGTGCCAGCAGCTTAGGGCCCGGGGAGCTGTTTTTT | CASSLGPGELFF | - | TRBJ2-2 | - | TRBV11-2 | 12
TGCGCCAGCAGCGCCGGACACGAGAACACTGAAGCTTTCTTT | CASSAGHENTEAFF | - | TRBJ1-1 | - | TRBV5-1 | 14
TGTGCCAGCAGTTTAATCCTAGCGGGAGGGACTTCCTACAATGAGCAGTTCTTC | CASSLILAGGTSYNEQFF | - | TRBJ2-1 | TRBD2 | TRBV27 | 18
TGTGCCAGCAGCGGAGCAGGGGGCGCCACTGAAGCTTTCTTT | CASSGAGGATEAFF | - | TRBJ1-1 | TRBD1 | TRBV9 | 14
TGTGCCAGCAGCAAAACTAGTTCTACGCAGTATTTT | CASSKTSSTQYF | - | TRBJ2-3 | - | TRBV27 | 12
TGTGCCAGCAGCCCTAGCGGGAAAGGTCGCAATGAGCAGTTCTTC | CASSPSGKGRNEQFF | - | TRBJ2-1 | TRBD2 | TRBV7-9 | 15
TGTGCCAGCAGTTTCGACACTGAAGCTTTCTTT | CASSFDTEAFF | - | TRBJ1-1 | - | TRBV6-5 | 11
TGCGCCAGCATCCAGCCGGGACTAGCTTTGCCTCCCTACGAGCAGTACTTC | CASIQPGLALPPYEQYF | once | TRBJ2-7 | TRBD2 | TRBV10-2 | 17
TGTGCCAGAGGCCCTCAGGATGGCTACACCTTC | CARGPQDGYTF | - | TRBJ1-2 | - | TRBV30 | 11
TGTGCCACCAGCGGACTAGTCAATGAGCAGTTCTTC | CATSGLVNEQFF | - | TRBJ2-1 | TRBD2 | TRBV28 | 12
TGCGCCAGCAGTTTACCTAGCGGGAGGCCAGCTCCGGACACCCAGTACTTC | CASSLPSGRPAPDTQYF | - | TRBJ2-5 | TRBD2 | TRBV10-2 | 17
TGTGCCAGCAGAGGGACGGCTGGAAACACCATATATTTT | CASRGTAGNTIYF | - | TRBJ1-3 | - | TRBV6-5 | 13
TGTGCCAGCAGCCGGGTGGGGAGCTATGGCTACACCTTC | CASSRVGSYGYTF | - | TRBJ1-2 | - | TRBV14 | 13
TGCGCCAGCAGCCGTCACCGGTCCACCGCAACTAATGAAAAACTGTTTTTT | CASSRHRSTATNEKLFF | - | TRBJ1-4 | - | TRBV5-1 | 17
TGTGCCAGCGGGCAAGCGGGAGCGGTAAAAGGTCGGATCTTC | CASGQAGAVKGRIF | - | TRBJ2-1 | TRBD2 | TRBV6-5 | 14
TGTGCCAGCAGTTTGGGGCAGCCGGGTTTCTATGGCTACACCTTC | CASSLGQPGFYGYTF | - | TRBJ1-2 | - | TRBV28 | 15
TGTGCCAGCAGCCGCGGGACCGCACCCTACGAGCAGTACTTC | CASSRGTAPYEQYF | once | TRBJ2-7 | - | TRBV7-9 | 14
TGTGCCAGCAGCTTAGCGGGACGGCTTAGCCTGAACACTGAAGCTTTCTTT | CASSLAGRLSLNTEAFF | - | TRBJ1-1 | - | TRBV7-8 | 17
TGTGCCAGCAGCTTAGTGGCAGCCAGCAACACCGGGGAGCTGTTTTTT | CASSLVAASNTGELFF | - | TRBJ2-2 | - | TRBV11-2 | 16
TGTGCCAGCAGTGAAGCTTCTCTGGTGCAGGTCGGAGGGGGGACAGGCAATCAGCCCCAGCATTTT | CASSEASLVQVGGGTGNQPQHF | - | TRBJ1-5 | TRBD1 | TRBV6-1 | 22
TGCGCCAGCAGCCAAGTCGGACAGGGGAGCTATGGCTACACCTTC | CASSQVGQGSYGYTF | - | TRBJ1-2 | TRBD1 | TRBV4-1 | 15
TGTGCCAGCAGTACTCGCCTAGCATACAATGAGCAGTTCTTC | CASSTRLAYNEQFF | - | TRBJ2-1 | - | TRBV28 | 14
TGTGCCAGCAGTGAATTGGGGGCGACAGGTGAAGCTTTCTTT | CASSELGATGEAFF | many | TRBJ1-1 | - | TRBV6-1 | 14
TGTGCCAGCAGTCCCGGGACAGGGGCTCGATCTAACTATGGCTACACCTTC | CASSPGTGARSNYGYTF | - | TRBJ1-2 | TRBD1 | TRBV28 | 17
TGTGCCAGCAGCAAGAACACTGAAGCTTTCTTT | CASSKNTEAFF | - | TRBJ1-1 | - | TRBV5-4 | 11
TGTGCCAGTAGTATCAGCGGAGCCTACAATGAGCAGTTCTTC | CASSISGAYNEQFF | - | TRBJ2-1 | - | TRBV19 | 14
TGTGCCAGCAGCTTAGTGGATCTAGCGGAGGGCTCCTACAATGAGCAGTTCTTC | CASSLVDLAEGSYNEQFF | - | TRBJ2-1 | TRBD2 | TRBV11-3 | 18
TGTGCCAGCAGTTCTACAGGAGAAGGGCTCTACGAGCAGTACTTC | CASSSTGEGLYEQYF | - | TRBJ2-7 | - | TRBV28 | 15
TGCGCCAGCAGTGGGGATGGAGGGGTCACCGGGGAGCTGTTTTTT | CASSGDGGVTGELFF | many | TRBJ2-2 | - | TRBV10-1 | 15
TGCGCCAGCAGCTTTGCGGGAGGGCCCGAGCAGTACTTC | CASSFAGGPEQYF | - | TRBJ2-7 | TRBD2 | TRBV5-1 | 13
TGTGCCAGCAGTGAAGCCCGGACAGGTCGACTTTCTGGAAACACCATATATTTT | CASSEARTGRLSGNTIYF | - | TRBJ1-3 | TRBD1 | TRBV25-1 | 18
TGTGCCAGCAGTTTAATGCCTAGCGAACAAGAGACCCAGTACTTC | CASSLMPSEQETQYF | - | TRBJ2-5 | - | TRBV27 | 15
TGTGCCAGCACCTCTGGCCCGGGACAGTTAAACTATGGCTACACCTTC | CASTSGPGQLNYGYTF | - | TRBJ1-2 | TRBD1 | TRBV2 | 16
- | CATGGMGQGGFGNGYTF | - | TRBJ1-2 | - | TRBV28 | 17
TGTGCCATCAGTGGGCGACCGGGGCCACCCTATGGCTACACCTTC | CAISGRPGPPYGYTF | - | TRBJ1-2 | - | TRBV10-3 | 15